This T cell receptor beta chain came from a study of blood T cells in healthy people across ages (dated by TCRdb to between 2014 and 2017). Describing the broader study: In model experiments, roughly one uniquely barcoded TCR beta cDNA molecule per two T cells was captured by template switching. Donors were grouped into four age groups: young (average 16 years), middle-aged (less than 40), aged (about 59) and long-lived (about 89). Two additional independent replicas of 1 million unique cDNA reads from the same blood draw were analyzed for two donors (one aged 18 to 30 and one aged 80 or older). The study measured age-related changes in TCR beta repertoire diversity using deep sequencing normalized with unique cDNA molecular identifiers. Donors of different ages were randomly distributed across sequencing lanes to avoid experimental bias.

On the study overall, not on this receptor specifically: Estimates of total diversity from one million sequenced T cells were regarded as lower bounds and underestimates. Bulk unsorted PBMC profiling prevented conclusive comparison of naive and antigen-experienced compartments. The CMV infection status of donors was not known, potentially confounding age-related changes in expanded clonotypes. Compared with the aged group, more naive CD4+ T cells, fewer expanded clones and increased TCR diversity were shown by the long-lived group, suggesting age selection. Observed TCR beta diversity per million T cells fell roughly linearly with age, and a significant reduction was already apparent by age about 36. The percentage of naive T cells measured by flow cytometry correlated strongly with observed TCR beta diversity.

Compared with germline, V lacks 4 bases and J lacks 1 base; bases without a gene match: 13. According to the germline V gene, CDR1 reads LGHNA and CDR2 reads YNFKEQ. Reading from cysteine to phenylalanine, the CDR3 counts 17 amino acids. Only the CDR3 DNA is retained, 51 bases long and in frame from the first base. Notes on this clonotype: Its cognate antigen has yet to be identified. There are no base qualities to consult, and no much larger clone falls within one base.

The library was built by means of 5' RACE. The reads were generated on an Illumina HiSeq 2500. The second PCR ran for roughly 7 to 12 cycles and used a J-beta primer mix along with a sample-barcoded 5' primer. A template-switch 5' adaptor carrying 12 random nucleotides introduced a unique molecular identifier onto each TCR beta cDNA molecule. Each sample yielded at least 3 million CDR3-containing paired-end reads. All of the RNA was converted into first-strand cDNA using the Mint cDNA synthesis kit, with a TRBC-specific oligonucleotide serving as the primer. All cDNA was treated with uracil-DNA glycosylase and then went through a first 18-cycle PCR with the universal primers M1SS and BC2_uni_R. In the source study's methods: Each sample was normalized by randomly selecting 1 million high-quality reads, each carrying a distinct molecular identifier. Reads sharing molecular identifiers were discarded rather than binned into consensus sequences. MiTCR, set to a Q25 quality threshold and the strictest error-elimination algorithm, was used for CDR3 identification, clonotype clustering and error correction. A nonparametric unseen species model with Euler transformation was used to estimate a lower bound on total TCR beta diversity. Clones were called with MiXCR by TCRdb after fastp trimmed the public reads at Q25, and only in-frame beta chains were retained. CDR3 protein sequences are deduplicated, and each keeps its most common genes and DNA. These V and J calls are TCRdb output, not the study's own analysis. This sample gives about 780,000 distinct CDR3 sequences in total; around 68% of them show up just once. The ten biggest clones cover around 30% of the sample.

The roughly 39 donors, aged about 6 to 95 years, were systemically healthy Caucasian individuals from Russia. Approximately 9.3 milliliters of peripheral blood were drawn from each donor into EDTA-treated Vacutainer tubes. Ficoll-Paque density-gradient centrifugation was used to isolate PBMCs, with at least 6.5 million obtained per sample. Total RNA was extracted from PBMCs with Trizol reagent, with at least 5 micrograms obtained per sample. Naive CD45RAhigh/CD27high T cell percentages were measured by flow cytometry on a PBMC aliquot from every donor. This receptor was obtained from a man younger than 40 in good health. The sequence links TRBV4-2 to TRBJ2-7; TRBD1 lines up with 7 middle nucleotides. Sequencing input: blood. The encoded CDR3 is CASSRPQPGQLSYEQYF. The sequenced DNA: TGTGCCAGCAGCCGACCTCAACCGGGACAGCTTTCCTACGAGCAGTACTTC.